Here is one TCR beta chain with its context. Its antigen is undetermined. The data belong to a study of CD8 T cells in Susac syndrome. RNA amounts of roughly 0.45 to 1 ug underwent reverse transcription with random hexamers. In TCRdb, the immunoSEQ multiplex PCR reads were re-called with MiXCR into one record per CDR3 protein. The sample records around 180,000 distinct CDR3 sequences, under 95% being singletons. This CDR3 region has 18 residues. V shed 7 bases, J shed 6 bases, and the junction held 19 bases outside the gene matches. Study-wide findings and caveats: The study's TCR sequencing and HLA analysis drew on a certain number of individuals. That number was acknowledged as relatively small.

Stable or active relapsing-remitting multiple sclerosis, untreated and meeting revised McDonald criteria, defined the controls. Bulk CD8+ and CD4+ cells came from magnetic negative isolation; CD8+ TEMRA by FACS. This receptor was taken from a human donor with multiple sclerosis. The sequencing sample was made of CD4+ T cells from PBMCs. The chain links TRBV12-3 or TRBV12-4 to TRBJ2-4, with TRBD1 matching over 9 bases. The CDR3 loop reads CASTDVPGQGRGGNIQYF. CDR3 DNA sequence: TGTGCCAGCACCGACGTCCCGGGACAGGGACGAGGGGGAAACATTCAGTACTTC.